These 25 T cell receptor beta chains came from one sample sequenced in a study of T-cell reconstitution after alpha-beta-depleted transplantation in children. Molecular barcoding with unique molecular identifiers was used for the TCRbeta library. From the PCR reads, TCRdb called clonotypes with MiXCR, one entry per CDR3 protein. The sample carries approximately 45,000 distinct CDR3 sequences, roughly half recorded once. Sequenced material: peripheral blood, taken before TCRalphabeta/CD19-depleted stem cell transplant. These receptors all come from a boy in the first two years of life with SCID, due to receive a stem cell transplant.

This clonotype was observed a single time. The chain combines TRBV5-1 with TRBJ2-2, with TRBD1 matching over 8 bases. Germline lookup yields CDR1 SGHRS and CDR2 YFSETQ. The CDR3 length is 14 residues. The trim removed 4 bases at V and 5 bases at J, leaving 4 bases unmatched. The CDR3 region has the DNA TGCGCCAGCAGCCTTGGACAGGGAACCGGGGAGCTGTTTTTT. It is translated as CASSLGQGTGELFF.

The CDR3 DNA is TGTGCCAGCAGCACGGGGCGGGGGGGCAGTGAGCAGTTCTTC. Its translation is CASSTGRGGSEQFF. V gene TRBV7-3 combines with J gene TRBJ2-1; 9 bases are shared with TRBD2. The CDR3 spans 14 residues. V dropped 5 bases and J dropped 9; count of bases not matched to a gene: 8. CDR1 is SGHTA and CDR2 is FQGTGA in the germline V gene. The entire variable domain, with the rest obtained from reference TRBV7-3 and TRBJ2-1, is as follows: GAGVSQTPSNKVTEKGKYVELRCDPISGHTALYWYRQSLGQGPEFLIYFQGTGAADDSGLPNDRFFAVRPEGSVSTLKIQRTERGDSAVYLCASSTGRGGSEQFFGPGTRLTVL.

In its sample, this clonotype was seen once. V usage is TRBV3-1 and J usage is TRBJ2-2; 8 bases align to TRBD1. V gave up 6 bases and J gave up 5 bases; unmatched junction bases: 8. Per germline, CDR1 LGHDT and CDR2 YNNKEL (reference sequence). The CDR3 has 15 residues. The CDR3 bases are TGTGCCAGCAGTTTCGGACAGGGACGGACCGGGGAGCTGTTTTTT. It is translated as CASSFGQGRTGELFF.

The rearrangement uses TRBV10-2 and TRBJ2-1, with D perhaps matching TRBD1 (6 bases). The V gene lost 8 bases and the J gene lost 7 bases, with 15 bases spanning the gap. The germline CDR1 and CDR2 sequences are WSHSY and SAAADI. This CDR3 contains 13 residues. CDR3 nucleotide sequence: TGCGCCAGCTCCGGGACATGGGAAAATGAGCAGTTCTTC. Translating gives CASSGTWENEQFF.

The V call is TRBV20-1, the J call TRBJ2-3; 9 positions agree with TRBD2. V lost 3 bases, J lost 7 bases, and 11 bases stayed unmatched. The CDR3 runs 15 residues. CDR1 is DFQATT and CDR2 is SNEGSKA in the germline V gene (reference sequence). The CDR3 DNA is TGCAGTGCTAGCCCCCCGACTAGCGGCACGAATACGCAGTATTTT. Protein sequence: CSASPPTSGTNTQYF.

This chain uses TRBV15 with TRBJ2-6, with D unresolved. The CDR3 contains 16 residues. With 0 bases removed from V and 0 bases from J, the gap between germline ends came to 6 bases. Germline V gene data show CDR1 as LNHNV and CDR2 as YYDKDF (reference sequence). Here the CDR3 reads CATSRDPVSGANVLTF. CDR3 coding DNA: TGTGCCACCAGCAGAGATCCGGTCTCTGGGGCCAACGTCCTGACTTTC.

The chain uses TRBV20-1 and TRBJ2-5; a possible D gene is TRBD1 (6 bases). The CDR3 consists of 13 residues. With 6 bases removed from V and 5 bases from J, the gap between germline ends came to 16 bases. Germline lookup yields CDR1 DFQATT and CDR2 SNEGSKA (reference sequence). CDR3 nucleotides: TGCAGTGCCCCGGACAGCTTCTGGGAGACCCAGTACTTC. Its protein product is CSAPDSFWETQYF.

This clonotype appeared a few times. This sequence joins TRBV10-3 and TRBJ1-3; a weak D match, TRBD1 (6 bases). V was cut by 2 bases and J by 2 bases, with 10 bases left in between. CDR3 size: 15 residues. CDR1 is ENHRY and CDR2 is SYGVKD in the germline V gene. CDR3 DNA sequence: TGTGCCATCAGTGAGCCCAGGACAGCTGGAAACACCATATATTTT. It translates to CAISEPRTAGNTIYF.

The CDR3 DNA follows: TGTGCCAGCAGATTCGAACAGGGAAGAAGGACTGAAGCTTTCTTT. It translates to CASRFEQGRRTEAFF. The chain carries TRBV6-1 and TRBJ1-1; possibly TRBD1 for D (6 bases). CDR3 length: 15 residues. V lost 6 bases to trimming and J lost 5 bases, with 19 bases between them. Germline loops: CDR1 MNHNS, CDR2 SASEGT.

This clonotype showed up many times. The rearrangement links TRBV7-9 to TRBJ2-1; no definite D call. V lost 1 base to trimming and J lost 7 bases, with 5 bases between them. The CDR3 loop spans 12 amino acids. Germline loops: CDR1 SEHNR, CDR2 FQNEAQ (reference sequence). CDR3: CASSLGRNEQFF. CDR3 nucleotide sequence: TGTGCCAGCAGCTTAGGCCGGAATGAGCAGTTCTTC.

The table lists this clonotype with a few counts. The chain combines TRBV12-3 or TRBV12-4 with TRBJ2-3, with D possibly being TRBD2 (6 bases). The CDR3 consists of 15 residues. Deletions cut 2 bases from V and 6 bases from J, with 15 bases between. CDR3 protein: CASSLRWERVDTQYF. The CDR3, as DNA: TGTGCCAGCAGTTTACGGTGGGAGCGGGTGGATACGCAGTATTTT.

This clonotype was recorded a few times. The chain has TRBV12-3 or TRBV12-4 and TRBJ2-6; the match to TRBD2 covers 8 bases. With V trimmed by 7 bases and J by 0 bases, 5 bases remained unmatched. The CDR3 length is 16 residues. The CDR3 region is CASTGGISSGANVLTF. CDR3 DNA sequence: TGTGCCAGCACGGGGGGGATAAGCTCTGGGGCCAACGTCCTGACTTTC.

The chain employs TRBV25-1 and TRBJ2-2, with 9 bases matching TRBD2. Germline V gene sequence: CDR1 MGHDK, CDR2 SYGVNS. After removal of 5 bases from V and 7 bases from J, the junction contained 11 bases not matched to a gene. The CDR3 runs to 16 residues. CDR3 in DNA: TGTGCCAGCAGTCCCCTAGCGGGGAGGAGTATCGGGGAGCTGTTTTTT. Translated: CASSPLAGRSIGELFF.

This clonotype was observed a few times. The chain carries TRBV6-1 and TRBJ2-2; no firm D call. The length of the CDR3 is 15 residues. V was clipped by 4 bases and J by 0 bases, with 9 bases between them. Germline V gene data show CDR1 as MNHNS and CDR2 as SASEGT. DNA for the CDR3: TGTGCCAGCAGTGCGGCCGGAGCGAACACCGGGGAGCTGTTTTTT. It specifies CASSAAGANTGELFF.

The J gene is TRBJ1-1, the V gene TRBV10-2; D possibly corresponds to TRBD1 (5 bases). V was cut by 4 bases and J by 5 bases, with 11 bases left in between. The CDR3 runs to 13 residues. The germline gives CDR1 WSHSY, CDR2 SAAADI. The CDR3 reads CASSVQVQTEAFF. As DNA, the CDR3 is TGCGCCAGCAGTGTACAGGTTCAAACTGAAGCTTTCTTT.

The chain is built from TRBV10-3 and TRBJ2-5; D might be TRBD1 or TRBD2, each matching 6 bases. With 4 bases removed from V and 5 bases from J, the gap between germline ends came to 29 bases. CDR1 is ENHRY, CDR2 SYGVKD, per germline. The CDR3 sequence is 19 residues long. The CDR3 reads CAISGGVGGGESHKETQYF. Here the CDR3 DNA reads TGTGCCATCAGTGGGGGGGTTGGTGGGGGCGAATCCCACAAGGAGACCCAGTACTTC.

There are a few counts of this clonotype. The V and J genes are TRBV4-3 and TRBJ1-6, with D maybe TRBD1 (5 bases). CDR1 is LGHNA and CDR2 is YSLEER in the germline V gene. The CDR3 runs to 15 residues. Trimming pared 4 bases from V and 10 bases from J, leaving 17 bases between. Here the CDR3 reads CASSPGTDTGSPLHF. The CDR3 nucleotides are TGCGCCAGCAGCCCAGGGACGGACACCGGGTCACCCCTCCACTTT.

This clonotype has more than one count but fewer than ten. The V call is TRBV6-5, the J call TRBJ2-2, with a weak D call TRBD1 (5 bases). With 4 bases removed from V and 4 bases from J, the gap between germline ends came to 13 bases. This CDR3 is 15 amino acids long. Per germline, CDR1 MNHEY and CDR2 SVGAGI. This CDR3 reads CASSSRTPSTGELFF. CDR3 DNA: TGTGCCAGCAGTTCCCGGACACCTTCCACCGGGGAGCTGTTTTTT.

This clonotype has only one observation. In DNA, the CDR3 is TGTGCCAGCAGCCTAGGTGACTCAGACAATCAGCCCCAGCATTTT. It codes for CASSLGDSDNQPQHF. This chain connects TRBV7-2 to TRBJ1-5, with D hard to call. The V end was cut by 5 bases, the J end by 3 bases, with 14 bases between. Per the germline V gene, CDR1 is SGHTA and CDR2 is FQGNSA. The CDR3 has 15 amino acids.

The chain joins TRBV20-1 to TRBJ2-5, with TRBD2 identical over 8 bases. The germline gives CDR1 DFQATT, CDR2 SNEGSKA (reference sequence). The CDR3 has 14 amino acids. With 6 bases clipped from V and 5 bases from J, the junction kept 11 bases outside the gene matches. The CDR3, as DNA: TGCAGTGCCCCTTCACGGGGGGGCCCCGAGACCCAGTACTTC. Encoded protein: CSAPSRGGPETQYF.

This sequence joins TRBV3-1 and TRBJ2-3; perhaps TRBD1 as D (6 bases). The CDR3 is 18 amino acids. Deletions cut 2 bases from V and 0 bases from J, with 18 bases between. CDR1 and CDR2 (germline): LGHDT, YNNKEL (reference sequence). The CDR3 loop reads CASSQSWEGGPSTDTQYF. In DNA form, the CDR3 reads TGTGCCAGCAGCCAATCATGGGAAGGGGGACCTAGCACAGATACGCAGTATTTT.

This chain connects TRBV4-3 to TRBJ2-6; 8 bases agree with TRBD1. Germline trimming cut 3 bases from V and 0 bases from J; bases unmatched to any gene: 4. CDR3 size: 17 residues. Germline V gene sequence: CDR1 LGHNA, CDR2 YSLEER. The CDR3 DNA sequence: TGCGCCAGCAGCCAGACAGGGGCGAGCTCTGGGGCCAACGTCCTGACTTTC. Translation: CASSQTGASSGANVLTF.

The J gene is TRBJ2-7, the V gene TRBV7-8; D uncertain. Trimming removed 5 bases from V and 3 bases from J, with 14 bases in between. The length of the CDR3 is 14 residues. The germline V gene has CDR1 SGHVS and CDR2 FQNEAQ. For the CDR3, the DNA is TGTGCCAGCAGCCAAAGCCGGGTTAGCTACGAGCAGTACTTC. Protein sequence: CASSQSRVSYEQYF.

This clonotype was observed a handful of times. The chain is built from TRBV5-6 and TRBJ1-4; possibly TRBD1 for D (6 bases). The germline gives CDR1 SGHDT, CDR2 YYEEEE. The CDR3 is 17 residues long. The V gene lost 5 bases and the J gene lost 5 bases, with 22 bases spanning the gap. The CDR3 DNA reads TGTGCCAGCAGGTCCCGGACAGCTAATATTCAAAATGAAAAACTGTTTTTT. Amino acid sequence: CASRSRTANIQNEKLFF.

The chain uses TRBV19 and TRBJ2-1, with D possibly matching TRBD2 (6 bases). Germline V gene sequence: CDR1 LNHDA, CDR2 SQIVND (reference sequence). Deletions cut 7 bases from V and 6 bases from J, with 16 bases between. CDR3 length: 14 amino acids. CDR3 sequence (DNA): TGTGCCAGTACTCCTCCCGGGGAGGCCAATGAGCAGTTCTTC. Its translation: CASTPPGEANEQFF.